This is a list of T cell receptor beta chains from one sample in a study of blood T cell repertoires in COVID-19. Here immunoSEQ multiplex PCR was the method, and the copy in TCRdb shows in-frame clones only, minus some. The table has 220,000 or so clones, roughly four fifths seen once. Sequencing used peripheral blood. The receptors were gathered from an older woman with acute or convalescent COVID-19. The CDR3 runs from the conserved cysteine through the conserved F or W. Each record gives: J gene, D gene, V gene, clone size, CDR3 protein, CDR3 DNA. A D gene is named only where the DNA matches it firmly. A row's size may be missing; if present it is once, few, many or a size class.

J gene: TRBJ2-3
D gene: TRBD2
V gene: TRBV6-1
clone size: few
CDR3 protein: CASSASGGQTSTDTQYF
CDR3 DNA: TGTGCCAGCAGTGCTAGCGGCGGACAAACTAGCACAGATACGCAGTATTTT

J gene: TRBJ2-7
D gene: -
V gene: TRBV7-3
clone size: -
CDR3 protein: CASSFGPGEGEQYF
CDR3 DNA: TGTGCCAGCAGCTTTGGCCCGGGGGAAGGCGAGCAGTACTTC

J gene: TRBJ1-1
D gene: -
V gene: TRBV12-3/TRBV12-4
clone size: once
CDR3 protein: CASSLGPNTEAFF
CDR3 DNA: TGTGCCAGCAGTTTAGGGCCGAACACTGAAGCTTTCTTT

J gene: TRBJ1-4
D gene: -
V gene: TRBV11-2
clone size: once
CDR3 protein: CASSRGGDNEKLFF
CDR3 DNA: TGTGCCAGCAGCCGCGGAGGAGATAATGAAAAACTGTTTTTT

J gene: TRBJ1-1
D gene: -
V gene: TRBV6-5
clone size: -
CDR3 protein: CASSYSLNLNTEAFF
CDR3 DNA: TGTGCCAGCAGTTACTCGCTTAACTTGAACACTGAAGCTTTCTTT

J gene: TRBJ1-1
D gene: -
V gene: TRBV7-8
clone size: few
CDR3 protein: CASGHARDTEAFF
CDR3 DNA: TGTGCCAGCGGACATGCGAGAGACACTGAAGCTTTCTTT

J gene: TRBJ2-4
D gene: -
V gene: TRBV18
clone size: few
CDR3 protein: CASSPPGSPSGSIQYF
CDR3 DNA: TGTGCCAGCTCACCACCGGGGAGCCCGTCGGGTAGCATTCAGTACTTC

J gene: TRBJ2-7
D gene: -
V gene: TRBV6-5
clone size: -
CDR3 protein: CASSYRSGVGEQYF
CDR3 DNA: TGTGCCAGCAGTTACCGTTCAGGGGTTGGGGAGCAGTACTTC

J gene: TRBJ1-5
D gene: TRBD1
V gene: TRBV5-4
clone size: -
CDR3 protein: CASSLRGQGGDQPQHF
CDR3 DNA: TGTGCCAGCAGTTTGAGAGGACAGGGCGGGGATCAGCCCCAGCATTTT

J gene: TRBJ2-3
D gene: TRBD2
V gene: TRBV4-1
clone size: -
CDR3 protein: CASSQEGSGGRPQYF
CDR3 DNA: TGCGCCAGCAGCCAAGAGGGGAGCGGGGGGCGGCCGCAGTATTTT

J gene: TRBJ1-1
D gene: -
V gene: TRBV6-5
clone size: -
CDR3 protein: CASSYSYKLPNTEAFF
CDR3 DNA: TGTGCCAGCAGTTACTCGTATAAGCTACCAAACACTGAAGCTTTCTTT

J gene: TRBJ2-7
D gene: -
V gene: TRBV29-1
clone size: -
CDR3 protein: CSVVGLYYEQYF
CDR3 DNA: TGCAGCGTAGTAGGACTCTACTACGAGCAGTACTTC

J gene: TRBJ1-1
D gene: -
V gene: TRBV19
clone size: -
CDR3 protein: CASSSHRVETEAFF
CDR3 DNA: TGTGCCAGTAGTTCGCACAGGGTCGAAACTGAAGCTTTCTTT

J gene: TRBJ2-2
D gene: -
V gene: TRBV9
clone size: -
CDR3 protein: CASSVMGTTTGELFF
CDR3 DNA: TGTGCCAGCAGCGTAATGGGGACAACCACCGGGGAGCTGTTTTTT

J gene: TRBJ2-3
D gene: -
V gene: TRBV13
clone size: -
CDR3 protein: CASSLGTSTDTQYF
CDR3 DNA: TGTGCCAGCAGCTTGGGGACTAGCACAGATACGCAGTATTTT

J gene: TRBJ2-1
D gene: -
V gene: TRBV7-6
clone size: -
CDR3 protein: CASSFRTNNEQFF
CDR3 DNA: TGTGCCAGCAGCTTCAGGACTAACAATGAGCAGTTCTTC

J gene: TRBJ2-7
D gene: TRBD1
V gene: TRBV7-8
clone size: -
CDR3 protein: CASSGWDSFYEQYF
CDR3 DNA: TGTGCCAGCAGCGGATGGGACAGTTTCTACGAGCAGTACTTC

J gene: TRBJ2-5
D gene: TRBD1
V gene: TRBV5-8
clone size: few
CDR3 protein: CASSLRGLGETQYF
CDR3 DNA: TGTGCCAGCAGCTTGAGGGGGCTGGGGGAGACCCAGTACTTC

J gene: TRBJ2-3
D gene: -
V gene: TRBV19
clone size: -
CDR3 protein: CASSVGLTDTQYF
CDR3 DNA: TGTGCCAGTAGTGTTGGACTCACAGATACGCAGTATTTT

J gene: TRBJ2-2
D gene: TRBD1
V gene: TRBV4-2
clone size: few
CDR3 protein: CASSQRPNTGTGGTGELFF
CDR3 DNA: TGTGCCAGCAGCCAAAGGCCTAATACCGGGACAGGGGGGACCGGGGAGCTGTTTTTT

J gene: TRBJ1-2
D gene: TRBD1
V gene: TRBV30
clone size: -
CDR3 protein: CAGRRGGANYGYTF
CDR3 DNA: TGTGCAGGAAGGAGAGGGGGCGCTAACTATGGCTACACCTTC

J gene: TRBJ2-2
D gene: -
V gene: TRBV6-5
clone size: -
CDR3 protein: CACGQSGGELFF
CDR3 DNA: TGTGCCTGTGGACAGTCAGGCGGGGAGCTGTTTTTT

J gene: TRBJ1-4
D gene: TRBD1
V gene: TRBV6-6
clone size: -
CDR3 protein: CASSRGPPTNEKLFF
CDR3 DNA: TGTGCCAGCAGTAGGGGGCCACCAACTAATGAAAAACTGTTTTTT

J gene: TRBJ1-3
D gene: -
V gene: TRBV11-3
clone size: -
CDR3 protein: CASSKKRQLEGNTIYF
CDR3 DNA: TGTGCCAGCAGCAAGAAGAGACAGCTCGAGGGAAACACCATATATTTT

J gene: TRBJ2-2
D gene: TRBD2
V gene: TRBV13
clone size: -
CDR3 protein: CASSIRTSTGELFF
CDR3 DNA: TGTGCCAGCAGCATCCGGACTAGCACCGGGGAGCTGTTTTTT

J gene: TRBJ2-3
D gene: TRBD2
V gene: TRBV5-1
clone size: -
CDR3 protein: CASSLAPSGGVLTDTQYF
CDR3 DNA: TGCGCCAGCAGCTTGGCGCCTAGCGGGGGGGTCCTGACAGATACGCAGTATTTT

J gene: TRBJ1-2
D gene: TRBD1
V gene: TRBV5-4
clone size: few
CDR3 protein: CASSFRDRVGYTF
CDR3 DNA: TGTGCCAGCAGCTTCCGGGACAGGGTTGGCTACACCTTC

J gene: TRBJ1-1
D gene: -
V gene: TRBV2
clone size: -
CDR3 protein: CASNPGFTEAFF
CDR3 DNA: TGTGCCAGCAACCCGGGTTTCACTGAAGCTTTCTTT

J gene: TRBJ2-6
D gene: -
V gene: TRBV20-1
clone size: few
CDR3 protein: CSASSPLGAYSGANVLTF
CDR3 DNA: TGCAGTGCTAGTAGTCCCCTAGGGGCGTACTCTGGGGCCAACGTCCTGACTTTC

J gene: TRBJ2-7
D gene: -
V gene: TRBV2
clone size: -
CDR3 protein: CASRDTLTREQYF
CDR3 DNA: TGTGCCAGCCGGGACACTCTGACGCGCGAGCAGTACTTC

J gene: TRBJ1-1
D gene: -
V gene: TRBV6-5
clone size: -
CDR3 protein: CASRKDSEAFF
CDR3 DNA: TGTGCCAGCAGGAAAGACAGTGAAGCTTTCTTT

J gene: TRBJ1-1
D gene: -
V gene: TRBV7-2
clone size: -
CDR3 protein: CASRNQVNTEAFF
CDR3 DNA: TGTGCCAGCAGGAACCAGGTGAACACTGAAGCTTTCTTT